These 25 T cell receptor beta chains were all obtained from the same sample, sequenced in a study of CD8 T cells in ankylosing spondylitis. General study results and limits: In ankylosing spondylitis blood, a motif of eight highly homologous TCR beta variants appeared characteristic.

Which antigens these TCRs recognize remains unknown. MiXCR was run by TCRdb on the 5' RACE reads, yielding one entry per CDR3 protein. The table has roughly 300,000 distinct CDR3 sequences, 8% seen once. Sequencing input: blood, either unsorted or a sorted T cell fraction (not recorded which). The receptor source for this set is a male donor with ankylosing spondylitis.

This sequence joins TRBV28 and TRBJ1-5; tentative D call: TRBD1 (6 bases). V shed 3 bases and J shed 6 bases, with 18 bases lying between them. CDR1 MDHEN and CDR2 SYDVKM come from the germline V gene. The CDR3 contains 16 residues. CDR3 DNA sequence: TGTGCCAGCAGTTTCCCCCTCAGGGGAAGGCGTCAGCCCCAGCATTTT. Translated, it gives CASSFPLRGRRQPQHF.

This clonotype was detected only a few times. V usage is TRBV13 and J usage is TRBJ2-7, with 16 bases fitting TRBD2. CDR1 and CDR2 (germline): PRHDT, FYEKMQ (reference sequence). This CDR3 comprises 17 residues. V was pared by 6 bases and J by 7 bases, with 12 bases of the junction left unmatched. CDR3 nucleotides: TGTGCCAGCAGTGGGGGGACTAGCGGGAGGGCCTTGAGGGAGCAGTACTTC. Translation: CASSGGTSGRALREQYF.

CDR3 sequence (DNA): TGTGCCAGCAGCAAACAGTATCAGCCCCAGCATTTT. It encodes CASSKQYQPQHF. The chain joins TRBV21-1 to TRBJ1-5. TRBV21-1 is tagged as a pseudogene. The CDR3 extends over 12 amino acids.

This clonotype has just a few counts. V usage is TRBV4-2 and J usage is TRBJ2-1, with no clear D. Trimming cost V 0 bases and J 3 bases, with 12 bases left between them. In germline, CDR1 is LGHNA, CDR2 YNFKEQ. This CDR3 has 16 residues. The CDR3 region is CASSQDTATLYNEQFF. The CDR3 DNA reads TGTGCCAGCAGCCAAGATACGGCTACTCTCTACAATGAGCAGTTCTTC.

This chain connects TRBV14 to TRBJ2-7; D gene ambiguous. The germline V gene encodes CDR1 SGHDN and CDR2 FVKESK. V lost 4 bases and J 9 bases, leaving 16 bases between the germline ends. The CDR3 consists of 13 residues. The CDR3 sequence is CASSPRTVAAQYF. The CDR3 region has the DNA TGTGCCAGCAGCCCGAGGACGGTCGCCGCGCAGTACTTC.

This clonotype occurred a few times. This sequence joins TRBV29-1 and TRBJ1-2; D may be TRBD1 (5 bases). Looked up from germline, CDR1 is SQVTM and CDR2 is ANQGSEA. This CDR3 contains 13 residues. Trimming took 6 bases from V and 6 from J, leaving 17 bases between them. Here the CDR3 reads CSVRAGQPNGYTF. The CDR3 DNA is TGCAGCGTCCGGGCGGGGCAGCCAAATGGCTACACCTTC.

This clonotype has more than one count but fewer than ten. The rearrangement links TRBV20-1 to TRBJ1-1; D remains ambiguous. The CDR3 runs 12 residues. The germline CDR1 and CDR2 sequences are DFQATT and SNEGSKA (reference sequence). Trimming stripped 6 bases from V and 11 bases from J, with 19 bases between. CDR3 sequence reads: CSALLGRVSAFF. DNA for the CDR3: TGCAGTGCCCTGCTTGGTAGGGTCAGTGCTTTCTTT.

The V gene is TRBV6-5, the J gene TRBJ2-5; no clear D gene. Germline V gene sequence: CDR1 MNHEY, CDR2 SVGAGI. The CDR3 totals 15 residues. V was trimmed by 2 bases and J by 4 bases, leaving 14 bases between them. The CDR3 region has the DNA TGTGCCAGCAGTTACAATGTAGAAGTGGGAGAGACCCAGTACTTC. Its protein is CASSYNVEVGETQYF.

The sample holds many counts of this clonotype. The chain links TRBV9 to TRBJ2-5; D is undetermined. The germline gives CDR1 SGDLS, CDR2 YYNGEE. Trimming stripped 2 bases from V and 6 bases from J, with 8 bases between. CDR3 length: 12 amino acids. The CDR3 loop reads CASSVPDQTQYF. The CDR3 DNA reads TGTGCCAGCAGCGTTCCGGATCAGACCCAGTACTTC.

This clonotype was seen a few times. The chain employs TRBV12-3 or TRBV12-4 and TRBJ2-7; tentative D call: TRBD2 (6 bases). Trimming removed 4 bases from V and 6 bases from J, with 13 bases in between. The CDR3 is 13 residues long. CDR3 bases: TGTGCCAGCAGTTCGTGGCGGGGACCCGAGCAGTACTTC. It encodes CASSSWRGPEQYF.

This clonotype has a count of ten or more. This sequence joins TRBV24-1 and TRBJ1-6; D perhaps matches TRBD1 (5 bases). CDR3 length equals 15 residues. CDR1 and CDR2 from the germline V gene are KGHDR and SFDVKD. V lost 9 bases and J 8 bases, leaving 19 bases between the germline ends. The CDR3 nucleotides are TGTGCCACCCCAAGACAGCCTGAGGACTATTCACCCCTCCACTTT. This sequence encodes CATPRQPEDYSPLHF.

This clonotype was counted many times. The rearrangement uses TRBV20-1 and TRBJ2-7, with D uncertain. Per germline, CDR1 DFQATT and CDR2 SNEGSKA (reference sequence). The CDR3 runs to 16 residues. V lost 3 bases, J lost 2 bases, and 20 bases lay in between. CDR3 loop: CSASDAARPFTYEQYF. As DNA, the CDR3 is TGCAGTGCTAGCGATGCCGCCAGGCCCTTTACCTACGAGCAGTACTTC.

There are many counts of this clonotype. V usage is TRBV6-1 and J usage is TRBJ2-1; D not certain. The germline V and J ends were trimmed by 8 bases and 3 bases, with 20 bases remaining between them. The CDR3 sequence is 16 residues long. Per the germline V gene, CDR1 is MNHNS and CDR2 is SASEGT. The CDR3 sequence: CASDFRRTRSYNEQFF. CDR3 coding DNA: TGTGCCAGCGACTTTCGGCGGACCCGGAGCTACAATGAGCAGTTCTTC.

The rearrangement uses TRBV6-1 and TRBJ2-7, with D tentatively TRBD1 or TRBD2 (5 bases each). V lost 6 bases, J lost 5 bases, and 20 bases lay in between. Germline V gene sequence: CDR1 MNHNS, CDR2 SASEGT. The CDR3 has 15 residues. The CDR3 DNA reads TGTGCCAGCAGCCCTGGGACGGACTTAACCCACGAGCAGTACTTC. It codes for CASSPGTDLTHEQYF.

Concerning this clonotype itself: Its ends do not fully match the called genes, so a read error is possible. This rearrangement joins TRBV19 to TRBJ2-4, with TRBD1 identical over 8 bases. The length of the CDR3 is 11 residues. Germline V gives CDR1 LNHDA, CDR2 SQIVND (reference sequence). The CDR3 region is CASSLVDRADF. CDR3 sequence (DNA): TGTGCCAGTAGCCTCGTGGACAGGGCCGACTTC.

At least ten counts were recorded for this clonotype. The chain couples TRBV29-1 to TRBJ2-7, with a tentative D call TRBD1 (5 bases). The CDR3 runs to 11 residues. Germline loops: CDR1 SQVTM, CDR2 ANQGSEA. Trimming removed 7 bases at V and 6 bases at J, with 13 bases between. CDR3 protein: CSGRVTTEQYF. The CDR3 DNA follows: TGCAGCGGCAGGGTAACAACCGAGCAGTACTTC.

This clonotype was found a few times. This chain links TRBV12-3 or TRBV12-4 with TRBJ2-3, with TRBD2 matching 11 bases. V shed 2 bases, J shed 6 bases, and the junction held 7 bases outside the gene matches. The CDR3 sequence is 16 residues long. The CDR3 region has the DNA TGTGCCAGCAGTTTAAATATCGCTAGCGGGAGGGATACGCAGTATTTT. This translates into CASSLNIASGRDTQYF.

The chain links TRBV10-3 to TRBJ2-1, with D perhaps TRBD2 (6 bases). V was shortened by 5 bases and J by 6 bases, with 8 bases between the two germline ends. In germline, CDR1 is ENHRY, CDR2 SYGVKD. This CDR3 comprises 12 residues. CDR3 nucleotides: TGTGCCATCAGTTTGGGAGGCAATGAGCAGTTCTTC. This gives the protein CAISLGGNEQFF.

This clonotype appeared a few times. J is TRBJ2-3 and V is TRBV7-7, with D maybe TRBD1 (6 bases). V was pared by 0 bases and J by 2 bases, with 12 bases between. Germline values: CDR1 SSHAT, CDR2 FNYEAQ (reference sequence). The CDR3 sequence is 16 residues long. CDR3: CASSLAPGHNTDTQYF. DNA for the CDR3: TGTGCCAGCAGCTTAGCCCCGGGACACAACACAGATACGCAGTATTTT. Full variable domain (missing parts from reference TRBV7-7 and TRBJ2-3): GAGVSQSPRYKVTKRGQDVTLRCDPISSHATLYWYQQALGQGPEFLTYFNYEAQPDKSGLPSDRFSAERPEGSISTLTIQRTEQRDSAMYRCASSLAPGHNTDTQYFGPGTRLTVL.

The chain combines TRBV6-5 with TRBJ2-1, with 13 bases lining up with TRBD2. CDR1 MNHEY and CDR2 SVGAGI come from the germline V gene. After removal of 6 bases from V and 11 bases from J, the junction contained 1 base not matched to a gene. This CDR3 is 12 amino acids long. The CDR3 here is CASRLAGGKQFF. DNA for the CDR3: TGTGCCAGCAGACTAGCGGGAGGGAAGCAGTTCTTC.

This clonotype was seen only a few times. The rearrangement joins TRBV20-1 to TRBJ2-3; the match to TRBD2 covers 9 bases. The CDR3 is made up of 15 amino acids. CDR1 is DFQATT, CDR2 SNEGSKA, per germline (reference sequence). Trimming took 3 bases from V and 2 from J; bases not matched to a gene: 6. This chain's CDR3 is CSASRLADNTDTQYF. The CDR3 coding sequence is TGCAGTGCTAGTCGACTAGCGGATAACACAGATACGCAGTATTTT.

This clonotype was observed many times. The chain's CDR3 is CASSYTSGATRDIQYF. Here the CDR3 DNA reads TGCGCCAGCAGCTACACTAGCGGAGCGACGAGGGACATTCAGTACTTC. The genes are TRBV5-1 and TRBJ2-4; 8 bases match TRBD2. Losses at the gene ends were 3 bases for V and 8 bases for J; bases not matched to a gene: 13. Germline V CDR1 and CDR2: SGHRS, YFSETQ. The CDR3 is 16 residues long.

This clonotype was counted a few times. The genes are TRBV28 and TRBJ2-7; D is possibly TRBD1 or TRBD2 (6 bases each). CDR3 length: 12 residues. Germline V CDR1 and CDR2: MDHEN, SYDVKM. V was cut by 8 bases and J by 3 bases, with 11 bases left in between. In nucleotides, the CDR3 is TGTGCCAGCGGGGGGCCTCTCTACGAGCAGTACTTC. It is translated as CASGGPLYEQYF.

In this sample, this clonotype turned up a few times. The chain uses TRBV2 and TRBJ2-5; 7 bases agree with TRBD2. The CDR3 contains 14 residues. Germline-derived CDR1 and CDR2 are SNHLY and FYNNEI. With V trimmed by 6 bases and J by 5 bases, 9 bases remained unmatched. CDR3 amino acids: CASRSLGGFETQYF. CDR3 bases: TGTGCCAGCAGGTCTTTGGGGGGGTTCGAGACCCAGTACTTC. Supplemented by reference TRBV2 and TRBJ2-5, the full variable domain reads EPEVTQTPSHQVTQMGQEVILRCVPISNHLYFYWYRQILGQKVEFLVSFYNNEISEKSEIFDDQFSVERPDGSNFTLKIRSTKLEDSAMYFCASRSLGGFETQYFGPGTRLLVL.

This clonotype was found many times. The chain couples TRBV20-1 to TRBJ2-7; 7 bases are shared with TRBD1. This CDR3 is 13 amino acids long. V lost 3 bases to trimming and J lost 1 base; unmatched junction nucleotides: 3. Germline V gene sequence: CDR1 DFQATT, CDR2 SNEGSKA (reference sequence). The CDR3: CSASPGGSYEQYF. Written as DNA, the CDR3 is TGCAGTGCTAGTCCAGGGGGTTCCTACGAGCAGTACTTC.